One sample yielded the 22 T cell receptor beta chains listed below, sequenced in a study of T cells in Graves' hyperthyroidism and ophthalmopathy. Amplified TCR beta CDR3 regions derived from RNA transcripts. A first-round RT-PCR of the TCR CDR3 used the HTBI primer set. Each CDR3 protein is one row after TCRdb ran MiXCR on the multiplex PCR reads. This table has hundreds of thousands of distinct CDR3 sequences, about 15% appearing once. The sample was blood. The receptors were gathered from a woman aged 18-35 years with Graves' hyperthyroidism.

Ten or more counts support this clonotype. The V call is TRBV7-2, the J call TRBJ2-3, with a tentative D call TRBD2 (6 bases). The germline V gene has CDR1 SGHTA and CDR2 FQGNSA. The CDR3 is made up of 16 amino acids. Trimming removed 0 bases from V and 4 bases from J, with 14 bases in between. CDR3 nucleotides: TGTGCCAGCAGCTTAGCGGCGGGACGGCGGGCAGATACGCAGTATTTT. This sequence encodes CASSLAAGRRADTQYF.

This clonotype was counted ten times or more. V usage is TRBV6-2 or TRBV6-3 and J usage is TRBJ2-5; no definite D call. Trimming left V 2 bases short and J 4 bases short, with 11 bases between. Germline V gives CDR1 MNHEY, CDR2 SVGEGT. CDR3 length equals 14 residues. The CDR3 DNA follows: TGTGCCAGCAGTTACGTTTTCCTGGGAGAGACCCAGTACTTC. Amino acid sequence: CASSYVFLGETQYF.

The chain has TRBV7-8 and TRBJ1-5; D gene uncertain. Germline CDR1 and CDR2: SGHVS and FQNEAQ. This CDR3 is built from 14 residues. V was shortened by 5 bases and J by 1 base, with 9 bases between the two germline ends. CDR3 DNA: TGTGCCAGCAGCACCCTTGGGAGCAATCAGCCCCAGCATTTT. Its protein is CASSTLGSNQPQHF.

This clonotype was observed at least ten times. The chain combines TRBV28 with TRBJ1-1, with TRBD1 as a possible D gene (5 bases). The ends were cut back, 8 bases at V and 6 bases at J, with 10 bases in the middle. This CDR3 is built from 11 residues. Germline V gives CDR1 MDHEN, CDR2 SYDVKM. In DNA form, the CDR3 reads TGTGCCAGCCTCGGGGGGGCTGAAGCTTTCTTT. It codes for CASLGGAEAFF.

In its sample, this clonotype was seen many times. The V call is TRBV20-1, the J call TRBJ2-5; D not resolved. This CDR3 has 11 amino acids. V lost 1 base, J lost 4 bases, and 4 bases lay in between. In germline, CDR1 is DFQATT, CDR2 SNEGSKA (reference sequence). The DNA for the CDR3 is TGCAGTGCTAGAGCGGCAGAGACCCAGTACTTC. This gives the protein CSARAAETQYF.

The chain combines TRBV7-3 with TRBJ1-1; weak D call: TRBD1 (6 bases). This CDR3 region has 15 residues. V lost 1 base and J lost 1, with 10 bases in between. Germline CDR1 SGHTA, CDR2 FQGTGA. CDR3 sequence (DNA): TGTGCCAGCAGCTTAATCAGGGGAAAGAACACTGAAGCTTTCTTT. This translates into CASSLIRGKNTEAFF.

This chain connects TRBV7-9 to TRBJ1-6, with a weak D call TRBD1 (6 bases). The germline V gene encodes CDR1 SEHNR and CDR2 FQNEAQ (reference sequence). The CDR3 contains 14 residues. With 1 base removed from V and 14 bases from J, the gap between germline ends came to 15 bases. The CDR3 spells CASSLGHRAPTLHF. Written as DNA, the CDR3 is TGTGCCAGCAGCTTAGGACACAGGGCACCCACCCTCCACTTT.

This clonotype came up a few times. The chain carries TRBV11-2 and TRBJ2-2, with 11 bases identical to TRBD2. J lost 0 bases, V lost 4 bases, and 4 bases had no gene match. The CDR3 spans 17 residues. CDR1 is SGHAT and CDR2 is FQNNGV in the germline V gene. Here the CDR3 DNA reads TGTGCCAGCAGCTCCGGGACTAGCGGATCGAACACCGGGGAGCTGTTTTTT. This gives the protein CASSSGTSGSNTGELFF. Complete variable domain (other parts from reference TRBV11-2 and TRBJ2-2): EAGVAQSPRYKIIEKRQSVAFWCNPISGHATLYWYQQILGQGPKLLIQFQNNGVVDDSQLPKDRFSAERLKGVDSTLKIQPAKLEDSAVYLCASSSGTSGSNTGELFFGEGSRLTVL.

The chain has TRBV5-1 and TRBJ1-1; D is undetermined. Germline V lookup: CDR1 SGHRS, CDR2 YFSETQ. Trimming removed 0 bases at V and 7 bases at J, with 10 bases between. The CDR3 contains 13 residues. The CDR3 nucleotides are TGCGCCAGCAGCTTGGATGGGGTAGGTGAAGCTTTCTTT. Translated: CASSLDGVGEAFF.

This clonotype was counted between two and nine times. The chain couples TRBV9 to TRBJ1-1; tentatively, D is TRBD1 (5 bases). The CDR3 runs 15 residues. Germline V gives CDR1 SGDLS, CDR2 YYNGEE. V lost 3 bases, J lost 0 bases, and 12 bases lay in between. Written as DNA, the CDR3 is TGTGCCAGCAGCGGGGGGAGGGCCCTGAACACTGAAGCTTTCTTT. Its protein product is CASSGGRALNTEAFF. Complete variable domain (other parts from reference TRBV9 and TRBJ1-1): DSGVTQTPKHLITATGQRVTLRCSPRSGDLSVYWYQQSLDQGLQFLIQYYNGEERAKGNILERFSAQQFPDLHSELNLSSLELGDSALYFCASSGGRALNTEAFFGQGTRLTVV.

This chain joins TRBV6-2 or TRBV6-3 and TRBJ2-1; D remains unclear. The CDR3 loop spans 12 amino acids. In germline, CDR1 is MNHEY, CDR2 SVGEGT. Trimming cost V 3 bases and J 9 bases, with 9 bases left between them. CDR3 amino acids: CASSYTPIEQFF. The CDR3 nucleotides read TGTGCCAGCAGTTATACTCCAATTGAGCAGTTCTTC.

Many counts were recorded for this clonotype. The CDR3 here is CASSPPGQGALDYGYTF. DNA for the CDR3: TGTGCCAGCAGCCCACCGGGACAGGGGGCGTTGGACTATGGCTACACCTTC. This chain connects TRBV12-3 or TRBV12-4 to TRBJ1-2; 12 bases match TRBD1. This CDR3 comprises 17 residues. Trimming removed 6 bases from V and 3 bases from J; junction bases left unmatched: 11.

The CDR3 sequence: CASSMVRGHTEAFF. Written as DNA, the CDR3 is TGTGCCAGTAGTATGGTCCGGGGGCACACTGAAGCTTTCTTT. This chain connects TRBV19 to TRBJ1-1, with D tentatively TRBD1 (6 bases). V lost 3 bases to trimming and J lost 3 bases, with 11 bases between them. This CDR3 is built from 14 residues. From germline, CDR1 is LNHDA and CDR2 SQIVND (reference sequence).

In its sample, this clonotype was seen many times. The chain joins TRBV19 to TRBJ2-7, with TRBD2 matching over 8 bases. The CDR3 consists of 13 residues. The V segment lost 7 bases and the J segment 5 bases; nucleotides outside the gene matches: 7. Germline values: CDR1 LNHDA, CDR2 SQIVND (reference sequence). The CDR3 spells CASTSLGRDEQYF. The CDR3 DNA reads TGTGCCAGTACTTCCCTCGGGAGGGACGAGCAGTACTTC.

The V call is TRBV25-1, the J call TRBJ2-6, with D possibly being TRBD1 (6 bases). Trimming took off 1 base at V and 0 bases at J, with 10 bases between the two ends. The CDR3 covers 17 residues. Germline V gene lookup returns CDR1 MGHDK and CDR2 SYGVNS. For the CDR3, the DNA is TGTGCCAGCAGTGAATTCGGACAGTTCTCTGGGGCCAACGTCCTGACTTTC. Its protein product is CASSEFGQFSGANVLTF.

The J gene is TRBJ2-1, the V gene TRBV19; D may be TRBD2 (5 bases). The CDR3 extends over 19 amino acids. Between the trimmed V and J ends, which lost 5 bases and 2 bases, there was a span of 25 bases. Germline CDR1 reads LNHDA; CDR2 reads SQIVND (reference sequence). The DNA for the CDR3 is TGTGCCAGTAGTCACGGTCCGGGGATGGGTGGGCCGACCTACAATGAGCAGTTCTTC. This encodes CASSHGPGMGGPTYNEQFF.

This chain uses TRBV29-1 with TRBJ1-2; D unresolved. Germline values: CDR1 SQVTM, CDR2 ANQGSEA. This CDR3 is built from 12 residues. Trimming took 7 bases from V and 3 from J, leaving 12 bases between them. The CDR3 nucleotides are TGCAGCGCCCTGGCTTCGGACTATGGCTACACCTTC. Its protein product is CSALASDYGYTF. Looking up the rest from reference TRBV29-1 and TRBJ1-2 gives the full variable domain: SAVISQKPSRDICQRGTSLTIQCQVDSQVTMMFWYRQQPGQSLTLIATANQGSEATYESGFVIDKFPISRPNLTFSTLTVSNMSPEDSSIYLCSALASDYGYTFGSGTRLTVV.

V gene TRBV7-9 combines with J gene TRBJ2-1; 16 bases match TRBD2. V gave up 5 bases and J gave up 8 bases; unmatched junction bases: 6. The CDR3 is 16 residues long. The germline CDR1 and CDR2 sequences are SEHNR and FQNEAQ (reference sequence). The CDR3 coding sequence is TGTGCCAGCAGCCCTGGGACTAGCGGGAGGGATTATGAGCAGTTCTTC. It translates to CASSPGTSGRDYEQFF.

This clonotype came up many times. The V gene is TRBV6-2 or TRBV6-3, the J gene TRBJ1-5, with D possibly being TRBD1 (6 bases). The CDR3 covers 15 residues. V was clipped by 2 bases and J by 7 bases, with 15 bases between them. CDR1 is MNHEY, CDR2 SVGEGT, per germline. CDR3 in amino acids: CASSYEAGAGQPQHF. CDR3 nucleotides: TGTGCCAGCAGTTACGAGGCGGGGGCAGGGCAGCCCCAGCATTTT.

This clonotype was seen at least ten times. V gene TRBV20-1 combines with J gene TRBJ2-7; the match to TRBD2 covers 10 bases. From germline, CDR1 is DFQATT and CDR2 SNEGSKA (reference sequence). There are 12 residues in the CDR3. V shed 5 bases and J 6 bases; nucleotides not matched to a gene: 4. The CDR3 region is CSAPSGSSEQYF. CDR3 coding DNA: TGCAGTGCTCCTAGCGGGAGTTCCGAGCAGTACTTC.

This clonotype was observed a handful of times. The chain joins TRBV2 to TRBJ2-3, with TRBD2 matching over 11 bases. The germline CDR1 and CDR2 sequences are SNHLY and FYNNEI. V trimming: 2 bases; J trimming: 2 bases; junction bases outside the gene matches: 9. The CDR3 has 18 residues. The CDR3 DNA sequence: TGTGCCAGCAGTGAACACCCGGGACTAGCGGACCCCACAGATACGCAGTATTTT. The encoded protein is CASSEHPGLADPTDTQYF.

This clonotype has at least ten counts. The chain couples TRBV28 to TRBJ2-4; 7 bases agree with TRBD1. V was clipped by 5 bases and J by 0 bases; unmatched bases: 4. The CDR3 length is 15 residues. Germline-derived CDR1 and CDR2 are MDHEN and SYDVKM. CDR3 nucleotides: TGTGCCAGCAGTACGACAGGGTCAGCCAAAAACATTCAGTACTTC. Translated, it gives CASSTTGSAKNIQYF.